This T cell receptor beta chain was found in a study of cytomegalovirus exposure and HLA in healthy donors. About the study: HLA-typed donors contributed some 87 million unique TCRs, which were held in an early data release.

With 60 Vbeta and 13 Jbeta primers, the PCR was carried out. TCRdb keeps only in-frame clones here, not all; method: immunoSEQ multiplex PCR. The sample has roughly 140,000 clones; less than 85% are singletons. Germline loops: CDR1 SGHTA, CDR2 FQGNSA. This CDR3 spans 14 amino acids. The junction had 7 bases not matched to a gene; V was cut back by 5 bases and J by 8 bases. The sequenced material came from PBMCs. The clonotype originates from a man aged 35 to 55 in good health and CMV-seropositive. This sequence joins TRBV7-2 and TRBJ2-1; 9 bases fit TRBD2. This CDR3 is CASSDPGLAHEQFF. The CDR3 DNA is TGTGCCAGCAGCGATCCGGGACTAGCCCATGAGCAGTTCTTC.